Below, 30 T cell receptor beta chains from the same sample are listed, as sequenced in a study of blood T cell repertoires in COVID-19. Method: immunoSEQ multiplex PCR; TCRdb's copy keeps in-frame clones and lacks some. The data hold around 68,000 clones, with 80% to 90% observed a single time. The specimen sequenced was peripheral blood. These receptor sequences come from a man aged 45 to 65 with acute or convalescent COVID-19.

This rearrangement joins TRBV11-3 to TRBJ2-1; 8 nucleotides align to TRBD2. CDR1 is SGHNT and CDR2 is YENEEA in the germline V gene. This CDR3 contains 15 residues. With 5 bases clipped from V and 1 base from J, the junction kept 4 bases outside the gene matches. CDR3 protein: CASSPSGQSYNEQFF. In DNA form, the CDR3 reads TGTGCCAGCAGCCCTAGCGGGCAATCCTACAATGAGCAGTTCTTC.

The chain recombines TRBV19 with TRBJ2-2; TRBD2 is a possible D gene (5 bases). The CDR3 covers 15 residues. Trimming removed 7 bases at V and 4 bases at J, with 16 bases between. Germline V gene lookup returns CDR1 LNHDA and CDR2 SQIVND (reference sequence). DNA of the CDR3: TGTGCCAGTACTAGCACAAGGCCGGGCACCGGGGAGCTGTTTTTT. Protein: CASTSTRPGTGELFF.

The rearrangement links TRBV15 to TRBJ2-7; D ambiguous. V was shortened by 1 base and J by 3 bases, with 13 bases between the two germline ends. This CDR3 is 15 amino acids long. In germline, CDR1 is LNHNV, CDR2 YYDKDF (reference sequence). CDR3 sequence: CATSRGDDTNYEQYV. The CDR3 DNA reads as TGTGCCACCAGCAGAGGAGATGACACCAACTACGAGCAGTACGTC.

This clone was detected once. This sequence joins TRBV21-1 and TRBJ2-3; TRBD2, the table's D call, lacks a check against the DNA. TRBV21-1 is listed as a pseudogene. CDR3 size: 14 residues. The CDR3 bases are TGTGCCAGCAGCAGACGGGGTTTCACAGATACGCAGTATTTT. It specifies CASSRRGFTDTQYF.

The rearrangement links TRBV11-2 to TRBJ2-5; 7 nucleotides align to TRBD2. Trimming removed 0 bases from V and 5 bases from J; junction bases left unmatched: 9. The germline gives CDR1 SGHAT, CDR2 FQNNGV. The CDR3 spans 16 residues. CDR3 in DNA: TGTGCCAGCAGCTTAGATCCAACTCCCGGGAGGGAGACCCAGTACTTC. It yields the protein CASSLDPTPGRETQYF. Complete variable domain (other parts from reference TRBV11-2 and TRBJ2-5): EAGVAQSPRYKIIEKRQSVAFWCNPISGHATLYWYQQILGQGPKLLIQFQNNGVVDDSQLPKDRFSAERLKGVDSTLKIQPAKLEDSAVYLCASSLDPTPGRETQYFGPGTRLLVL.

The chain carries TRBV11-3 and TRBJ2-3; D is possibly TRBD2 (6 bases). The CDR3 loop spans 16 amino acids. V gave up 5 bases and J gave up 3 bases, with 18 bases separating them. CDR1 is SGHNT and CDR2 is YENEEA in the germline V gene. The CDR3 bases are TGTGCCAGCAGCCCCGAGGCCGGGAGTAAAACAGATACGCAGTATTTT. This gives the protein CASSPEAGSKTDTQYF.

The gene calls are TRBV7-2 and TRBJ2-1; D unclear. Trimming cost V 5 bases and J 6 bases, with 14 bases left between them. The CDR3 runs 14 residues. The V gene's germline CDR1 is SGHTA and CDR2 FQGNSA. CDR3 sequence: CASSLTKLGNEQFF. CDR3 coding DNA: TGTGCCAGCAGCCTCACTAAATTGGGCAATGAGCAGTTCTTC.

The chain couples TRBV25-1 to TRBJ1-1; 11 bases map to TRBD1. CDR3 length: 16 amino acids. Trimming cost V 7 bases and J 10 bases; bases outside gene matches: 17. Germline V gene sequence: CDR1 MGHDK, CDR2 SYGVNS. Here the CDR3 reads CASKGWDRGKRDAAFF. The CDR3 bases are TGTGCCAGCAAAGGATGGGACAGGGGGAAGCGTGATGCAGCTTTCTTT.

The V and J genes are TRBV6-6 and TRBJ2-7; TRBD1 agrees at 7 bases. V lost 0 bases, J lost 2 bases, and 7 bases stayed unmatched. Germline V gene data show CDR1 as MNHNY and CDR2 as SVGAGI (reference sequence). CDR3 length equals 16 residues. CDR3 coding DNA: TGTGCCAGCAGTTACTCGAAGACAGGGAACCCCTACGAGCAGTACTTC. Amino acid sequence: CASSYSKTGNPYEQYF.

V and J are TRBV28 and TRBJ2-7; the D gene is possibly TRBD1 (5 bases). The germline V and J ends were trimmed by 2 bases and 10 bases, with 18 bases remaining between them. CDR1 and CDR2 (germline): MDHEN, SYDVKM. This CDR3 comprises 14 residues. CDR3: CASSLISGAVPQYF. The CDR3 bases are TGTGCCAGCAGTTTAATATCTGGGGCAGTCCCTCAGTACTTC.

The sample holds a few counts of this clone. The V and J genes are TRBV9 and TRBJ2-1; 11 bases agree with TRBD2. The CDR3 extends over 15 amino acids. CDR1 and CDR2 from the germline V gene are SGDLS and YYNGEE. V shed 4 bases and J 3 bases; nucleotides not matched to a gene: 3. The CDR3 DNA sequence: TGTGCCAGCAGCACCCTAGCGGGAGGCTACAATGAGCAGTTCTTC. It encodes CASSTLAGGYNEQFF.

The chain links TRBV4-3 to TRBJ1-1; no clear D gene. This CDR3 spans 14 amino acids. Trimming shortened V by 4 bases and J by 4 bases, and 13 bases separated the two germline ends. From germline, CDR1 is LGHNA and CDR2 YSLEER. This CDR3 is CASSPQPGSTEAFF. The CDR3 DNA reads TGCGCCAGCAGCCCCCAACCTGGGAGCACTGAAGCTTTCTTT.

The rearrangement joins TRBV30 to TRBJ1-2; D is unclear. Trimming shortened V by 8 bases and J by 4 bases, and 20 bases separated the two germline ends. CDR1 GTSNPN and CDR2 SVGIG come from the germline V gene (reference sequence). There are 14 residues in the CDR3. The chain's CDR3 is CASRTNQIGYGYTF. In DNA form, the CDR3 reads TGTGCCAGCCGTACCAACCAAATTGGCTATGGCTACACCTTC.

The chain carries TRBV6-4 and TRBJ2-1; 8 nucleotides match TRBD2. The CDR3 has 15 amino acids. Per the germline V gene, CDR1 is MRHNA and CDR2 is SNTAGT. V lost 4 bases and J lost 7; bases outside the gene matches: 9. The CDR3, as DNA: TGTGCCAGCAGTGTTCTCGGGGGGGACGTGAATGAGCAGTTCTTC. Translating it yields CASSVLGGDVNEQFF.

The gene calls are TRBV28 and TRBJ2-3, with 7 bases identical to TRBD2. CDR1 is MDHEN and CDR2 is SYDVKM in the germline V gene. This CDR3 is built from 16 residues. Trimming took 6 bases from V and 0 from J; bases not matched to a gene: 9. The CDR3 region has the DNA TGTGCCAGCAGATCGGCGGGAGTTACTAGCACAGATACGCAGTATTTT. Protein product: CASRSAGVTSTDTQYF.

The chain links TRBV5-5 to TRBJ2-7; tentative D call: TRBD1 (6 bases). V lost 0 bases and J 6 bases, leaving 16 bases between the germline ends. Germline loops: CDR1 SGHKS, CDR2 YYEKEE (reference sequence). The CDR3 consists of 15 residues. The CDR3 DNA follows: TGTGCCAGCAGCTTGGACGGGACACATATCGGCGAGCAGTACGTC. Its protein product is CASSLDGTHIGEQYV.

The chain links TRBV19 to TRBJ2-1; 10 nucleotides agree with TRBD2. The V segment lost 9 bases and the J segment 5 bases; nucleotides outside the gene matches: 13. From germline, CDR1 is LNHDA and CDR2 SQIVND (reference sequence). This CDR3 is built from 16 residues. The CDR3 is CASRSVAGGPDNEQFF. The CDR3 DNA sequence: TGTGCCAGCCGATCGGTAGCGGGAGGTCCCGACAATGAGCAGTTCTTC. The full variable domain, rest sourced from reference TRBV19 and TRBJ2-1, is DGGITQSPKYLFRKEGQNVTLSCEQNLNHDAMYWYRQDPGQGLRLIYYSQIVNDFQKGDIAEGYSVSREKKESFPLTVTSAQKNPTAFYLCASRSVAGGPDNEQFFGPGTRLTVL.

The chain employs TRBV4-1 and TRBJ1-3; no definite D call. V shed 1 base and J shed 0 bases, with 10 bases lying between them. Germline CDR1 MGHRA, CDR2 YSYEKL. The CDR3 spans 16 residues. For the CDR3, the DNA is TGCGCCAGCAGCCAAGGTCGAGGGTACTCTGGAAACACCATATATTTT. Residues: CASSQGRGYSGNTIYF.

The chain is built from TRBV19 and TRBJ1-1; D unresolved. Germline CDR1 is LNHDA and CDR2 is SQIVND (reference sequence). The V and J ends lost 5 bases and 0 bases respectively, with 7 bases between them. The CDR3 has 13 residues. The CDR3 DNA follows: TGTGCCAGTAGTGCACACCTGAACACTGAAGCTTTCTTT. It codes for CASSAHLNTEAFF.

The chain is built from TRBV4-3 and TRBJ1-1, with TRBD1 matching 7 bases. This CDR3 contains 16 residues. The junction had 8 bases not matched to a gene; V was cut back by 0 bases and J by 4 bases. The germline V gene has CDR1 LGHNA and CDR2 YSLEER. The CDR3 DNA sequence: TGCGCCAGCAGCCAAGAGACAGGGTATGAGGGCACTGAAGCTTTCTTT. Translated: CASSQETGYEGTEAFF.

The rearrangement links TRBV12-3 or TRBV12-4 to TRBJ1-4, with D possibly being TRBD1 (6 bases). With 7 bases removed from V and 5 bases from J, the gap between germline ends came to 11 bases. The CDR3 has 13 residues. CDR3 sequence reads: CASNDRKNEKLFF. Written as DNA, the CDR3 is TGTGCCAGCAACGACAGGAAGAATGAAAAACTGTTTTTT.

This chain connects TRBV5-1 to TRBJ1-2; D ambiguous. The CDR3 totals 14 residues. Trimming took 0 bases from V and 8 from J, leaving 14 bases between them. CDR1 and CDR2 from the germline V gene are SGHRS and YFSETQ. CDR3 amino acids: CASSLDPPAEGYTF. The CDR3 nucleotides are TGCGCCAGCAGCTTGGACCCTCCGGCGGAGGGCTACACCTTC.

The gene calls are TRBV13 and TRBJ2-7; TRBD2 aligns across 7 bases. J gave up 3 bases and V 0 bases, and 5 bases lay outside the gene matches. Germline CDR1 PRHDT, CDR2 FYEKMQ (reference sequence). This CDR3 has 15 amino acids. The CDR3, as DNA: TGTGCCAGCAGCTTAGGCGCGGGAGCGGTCTACGAGCAGTACTTC. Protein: CASSLGAGAVYEQYF.

In nucleotides, the CDR3 is TGCGCCAGCAGCTTGCCTAGCGAAGGTGAGCAGTTCTTC. Translation gives CASSLPSEGEQFF. The V call is TRBV5-1, the J call TRBJ2-1, with D perhaps TRBD2 (6 bases). V lost 1 base to trimming and J lost 9 bases, with 11 bases between them. The CDR3 runs to 13 residues. The germline CDR1 and CDR2 sequences are SGHRS and YFSETQ.

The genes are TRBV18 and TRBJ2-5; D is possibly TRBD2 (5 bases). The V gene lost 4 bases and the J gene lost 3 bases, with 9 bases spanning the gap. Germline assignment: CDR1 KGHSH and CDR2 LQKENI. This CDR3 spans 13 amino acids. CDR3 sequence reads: CASSRILEETQYF. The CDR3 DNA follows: TGTGCCAGCTCACGAATACTAGAAGAGACCCAGTACTTC.

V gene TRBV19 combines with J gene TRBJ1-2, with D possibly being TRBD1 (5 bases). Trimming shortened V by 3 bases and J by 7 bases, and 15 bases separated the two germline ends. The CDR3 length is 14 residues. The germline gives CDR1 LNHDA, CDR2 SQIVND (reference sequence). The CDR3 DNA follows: TGTGCCAGTAGTATGGGTGGGGCAGCTAGTGGCTACACCTTC. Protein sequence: CASSMGGAASGYTF.

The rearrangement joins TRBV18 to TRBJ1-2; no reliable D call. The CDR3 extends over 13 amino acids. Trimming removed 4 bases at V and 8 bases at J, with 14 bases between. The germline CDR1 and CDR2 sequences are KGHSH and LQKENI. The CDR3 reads CASSLRGSDGYTF. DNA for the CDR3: TGTGCCAGCTCACTCCGGGGTTCCGACGGCTACACCTTC.

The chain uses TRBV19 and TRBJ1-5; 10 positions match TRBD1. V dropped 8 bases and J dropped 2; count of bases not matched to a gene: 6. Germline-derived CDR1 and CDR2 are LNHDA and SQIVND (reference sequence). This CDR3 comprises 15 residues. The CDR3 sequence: CASSRQGAGNQPQHF. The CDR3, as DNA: TGTGCCAGTTCAAGACAGGGGGCGGGCAATCAGCCCCAGCATTTT.

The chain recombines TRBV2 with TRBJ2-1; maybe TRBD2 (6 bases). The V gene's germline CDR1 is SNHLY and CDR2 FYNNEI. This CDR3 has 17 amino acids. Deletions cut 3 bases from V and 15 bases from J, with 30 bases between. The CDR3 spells CASSDSELASNTMSRFF. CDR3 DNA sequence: TGTGCCAGCAGTGACTCGGAGCTAGCGAGTAATACAATGAGCCGGTTCTTC.

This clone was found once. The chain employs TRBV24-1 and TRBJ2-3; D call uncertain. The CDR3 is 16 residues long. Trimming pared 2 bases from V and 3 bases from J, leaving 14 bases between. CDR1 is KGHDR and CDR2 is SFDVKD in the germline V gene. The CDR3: CATSDWPNPNTDTQYF. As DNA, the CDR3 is TGTGCCACCAGTGATTGGCCAAACCCCAATACAGATACGCAGTATTTT.